The table lists the clone carrying this TCR beta chain with a count of one. Original processing notes: Counts of nucleated cells, estimated from reference gene primer amplification, were obtained. Method: immunoSEQ multiplex PCR; TCRdb's copy keeps in-frame clones and lacks some. The DNA gave D and trimming, while V, J and clone size come from that table. In the table there are about 100,000 clones, roughly 92% of which are singletons. Germline values: CDR1 LNHDA, CDR2 SQIVND (reference sequence). The CDR3 length is 15 residues. The V end was cut by 0 bases, the J end by 10 bases, with 16 bases between. The record originates from a study of blood T cell repertoires in COVID-19. Study-level background: Researchers got acute and convalescent COVID-19 samples from the United States, Italy and Spain. T cells, B-cell-depleted T cells, or PBMCs provided the cDNA or gDNA that served as material.

This sequence joins TRBV19 and TRBJ2-1, with D possibly matching TRBD2 (5 bases). Sequenced sample: peripheral blood. This receptor was identified in a man between 65 and 85 years old with acute or convalescent COVID-19. CDR3 region: CASSIEAAGPREQFF. The DNA of the CDR3 is TGTGCCAGTAGTATAGAAGCGGCGGGCCCTAGGGAGCAGTTCTTC.